The present T cell receptor beta chain was sequenced within a study of cytomegalovirus exposure and HLA in healthy donors. Findings of the study overall: The study flagged roughly 150 TCR beta chains as cytomegalovirus-associated. A classifier reportedly called cytomegalovirus status with high sensitivity and specificity.

Germline-derived CDR1 and CDR2 are SGHTA and FQGTGA. The CDR3 sequence is 15 residues long. Between the trimmed V and J ends, which lost 2 bases and 4 bases, there was a span of 12 bases. Repertoires were generated with immunoSEQ multiplex PCR, while TCRdb's copy carries only in-frame clones and drops some. This sample has 190,000 or so clones; about 80% occur once, and the top ten carry under 3.5%. Notes on this clone: Its target is unknown.

Specimen: PBMCs. The J gene is TRBJ2-1, the V gene TRBV7-3; D remains unclear. The receptor comes from a woman younger than 30 in good health and CMV-seropositive. The CDR3 DNA reads as TGTGCCAGCAGCTTATATGGGCAGAATTACAATGAGCAGTTCTTC. Protein sequence: CASSLYGQNYNEQFF.